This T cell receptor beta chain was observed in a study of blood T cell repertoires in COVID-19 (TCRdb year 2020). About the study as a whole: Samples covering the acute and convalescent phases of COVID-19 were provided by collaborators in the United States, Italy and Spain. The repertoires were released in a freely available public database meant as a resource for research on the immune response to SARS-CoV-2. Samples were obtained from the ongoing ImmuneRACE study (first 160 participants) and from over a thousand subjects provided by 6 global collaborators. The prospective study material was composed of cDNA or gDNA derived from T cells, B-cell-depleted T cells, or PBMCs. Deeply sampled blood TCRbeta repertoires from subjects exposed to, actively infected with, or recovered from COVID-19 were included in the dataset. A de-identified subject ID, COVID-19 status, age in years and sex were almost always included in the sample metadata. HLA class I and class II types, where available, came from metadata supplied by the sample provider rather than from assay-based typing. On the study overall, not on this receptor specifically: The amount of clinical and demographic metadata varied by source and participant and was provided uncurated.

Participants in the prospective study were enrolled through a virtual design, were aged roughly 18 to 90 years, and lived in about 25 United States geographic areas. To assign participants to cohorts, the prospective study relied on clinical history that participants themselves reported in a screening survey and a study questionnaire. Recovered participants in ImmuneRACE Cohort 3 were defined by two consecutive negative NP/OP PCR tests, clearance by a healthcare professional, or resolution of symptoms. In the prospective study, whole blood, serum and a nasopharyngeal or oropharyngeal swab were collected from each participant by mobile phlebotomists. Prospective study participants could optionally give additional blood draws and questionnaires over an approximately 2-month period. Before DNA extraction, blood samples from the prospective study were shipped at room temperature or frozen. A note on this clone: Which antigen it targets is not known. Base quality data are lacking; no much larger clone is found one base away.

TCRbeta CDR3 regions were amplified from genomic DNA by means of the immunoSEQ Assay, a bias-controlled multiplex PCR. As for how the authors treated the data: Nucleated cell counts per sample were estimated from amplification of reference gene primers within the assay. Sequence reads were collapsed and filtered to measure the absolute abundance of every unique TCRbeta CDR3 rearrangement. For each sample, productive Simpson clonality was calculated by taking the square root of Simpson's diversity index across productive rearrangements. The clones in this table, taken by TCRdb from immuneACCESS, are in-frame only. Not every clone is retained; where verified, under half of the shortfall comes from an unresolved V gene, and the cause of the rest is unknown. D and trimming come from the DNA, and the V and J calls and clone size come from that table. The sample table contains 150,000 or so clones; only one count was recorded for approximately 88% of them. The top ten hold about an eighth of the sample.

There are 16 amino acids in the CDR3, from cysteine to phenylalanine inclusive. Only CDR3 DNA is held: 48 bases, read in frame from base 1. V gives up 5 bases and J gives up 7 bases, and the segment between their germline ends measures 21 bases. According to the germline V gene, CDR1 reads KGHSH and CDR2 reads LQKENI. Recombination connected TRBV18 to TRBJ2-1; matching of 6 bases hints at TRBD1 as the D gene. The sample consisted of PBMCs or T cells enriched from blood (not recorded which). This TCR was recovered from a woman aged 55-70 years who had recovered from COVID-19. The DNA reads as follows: TGTGCCAGCTCATCCTCCGGGACAATTTCTCCGAATGAGCAGTTCTTC. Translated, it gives CASSSSGTISPNEQFF.